The 9 T cell receptor beta chains below all came from one sample that was sequenced in a study of beta chain features in type 1 diabetes. Study-level findings and limits: Among patients with Type 1 diabetes, TCRB CDR3s were moderately but significantly shorter in every one of the four CD4+ subsets.

Antigens for these TCRs are unknown. Reverse transcription of all isolated RNA meant that expressed TCRB transcripts were sequenced. Assay: immunoSEQ multiplex PCR; the TCRdb copy retains only in-frame clones and omits some. The table lists about 650,000 clones, around 12% of them singletons, with more than 0.1% in the top ten. Sequencing was done on a sample of naive CD4+ T cells from blood. The receptor set was obtained from a man aged 30 to 39 with type 1 diabetes.

This clone was found a few times. The chain employs TRBV15 and TRBJ1-2, with a possible D match to TRBD1 (5 bases). Per germline, CDR1 LNHNV and CDR2 YYDKDF (reference sequence). V was cut by 1 base and J by 8 bases, with 11 bases left in between. This CDR3 spans 13 amino acids. CDR3: CATSRAGTKGYTF. CDR3 sequence (DNA): TGTGCCACCAGCAGAGCCGGGACGAAAGGCTACACCTTC. The variable domain in full, completed from reference TRBV15 and TRBJ1-2, reads DAMVIQNPRYQVTQFGKPVTLSCSQTLNHNVMYWYQQKSSQAPKLLFHYYDKDFNNEADTPDNFQSRRPNTSFCFLDIRSPGLGDTAMYLCATSRAGTKGYTFGSGTRLTVV.

There are a few counts of this clone. The chain employs TRBV15 and TRBJ2-5; D remains ambiguous. The CDR3 spans 13 residues. With 0 bases removed from V and 5 bases from J, the gap between germline ends came to 7 bases. Germline lookup yields CDR1 LNHNV and CDR2 YYDKDF (reference sequence). The CDR3 region is CATSRDVVETQYF. For the CDR3, the DNA is TGTGCCACCAGCAGAGATGTGGTGGAGACCCAGTACTTC.

The DNA for the CDR3 is TGTGCCAGCAGCCCGGACTACACTGAAGCTTTCTTT. It codes for CASSPDYTEAFF. This chain links TRBV11-2 with TRBJ1-1; D unclear. Trimming stripped 5 bases from V and 3 bases from J, with 7 bases between. Germline CDR1 and CDR2: SGHAT and FQNNGV. The CDR3 is 12 residues long.

CDR3 DNA: TGTGCCTGGAGTATTTGGATAGCGGGGAACAATGAGCAGTTCTTC. It translates to CAWSIWIAGNNEQFF. This sequence joins TRBV30 and TRBJ2-1, with 8 bases matching TRBD2. The J segment lost 5 bases and the V segment lost 2 bases, leaving 8 bases of the junction unmatched. The CDR3 is made up of 15 amino acids. Germline V gives CDR1 GTSNPN, CDR2 SVGIG (reference sequence).

This clone was found a few times. V is TRBV9 and J is TRBJ2-7; D may correspond to TRBD1 or TRBD2 (5 bases each). CDR1 is SGDLS and CDR2 is YYNGEE in the germline V gene. The CDR3 is 14 amino acids. Trimming removed 2 bases at V and 2 bases at J, with 11 bases between. CDR3 sequence: CASSVGTQTYEQYF. In DNA form, the CDR3 reads TGTGCCAGCAGCGTCGGGACCCAGACCTACGAGCAGTACTTC.

The rearrangement joins TRBV7-6 to TRBJ2-1, with no clear D. Looked up from germline, CDR1 is SGHVS and CDR2 is FNYEAQ. This CDR3 region has 13 residues. V was shortened by 0 bases and J by 4 bases, with 4 bases between the two germline ends. CDR3 DNA sequence: TGTGCCAGCAGCTTAGCGCTTTACAATGAGCAGTTCTTC. It codes for CASSLALYNEQFF.

The J gene is TRBJ2-1, the V gene TRBV30, with D maybe TRBD2 (6 bases). CDR3 length equals 12 residues. Germline V gene sequence: CDR1 GTSNPN, CDR2 SVGIG (reference sequence). The V gene lost 8 bases and the J gene lost 1 base, with 9 bases spanning the gap. CDR3 DNA sequence: TGTGCCCGTGGGGGGTCCTACAATGAGCAGTTCTTC. Residues: CARGGSYNEQFF.

This clone was found a few times. This chain links TRBV29-1 with TRBJ2-3, with unresolved D. CDR3 length: 12 residues. V lost 1 base and J lost 2, with 4 bases in between. Per the germline V gene, CDR1 is SQVTM and CDR2 is ANQGSEA. CDR3 bases: TGCAGCGTTGAAGGGCTCACAGATACGCAGTATTTT. Translated: CSVEGLTDTQYF.

This clone has only a few counts. The chain carries TRBV6-5 and TRBJ2-7; no firm D call. This CDR3 has 14 residues. V lost 6 bases and J lost 2, with 14 bases in between. Germline V gene data show CDR1 as MNHEY and CDR2 as SVGAGI. CDR3 amino acids: CASSYDEATYEQYF. Written as DNA, the CDR3 is TGTGCCAGCAGCTACGACGAGGCGACCTACGAGCAGTACTTC.